The next 3 T cell receptor beta chains were all read from a single sample in a study of OX40 agonist ivuxolimab in advanced cancers. The receptor library was made with the immunoSEQ multiplex PCR assay. What TCRdb holds here is the immuneACCESS table cut down to in-frame rearrangements. Part of the clones is not present; checked against another copy, under half of the missing clones reflect an unresolved V gene, and the others are unexplained. Across this sample there are some 87,000 clones, with 90% seen only once. Together, the top ten hold under 2% of the sample. The material was CD4+ or CD8+ T cells sorted from blood, obtained in a trial of the OX40 agonist ivuxolimab. All receptors come from an adult with an advanced solid tumor such as melanoma, head and neck, liver or kidney cancer.

The chain has TRBV9 and TRBJ2-3; D call uncertain. The CDR3 sequence is 14 residues long. Germline V gene sequence: CDR1 SGDLS, CDR2 YYNGEE. The V gene lost 2 bases and the J gene lost 3 bases, with 10 bases spanning the gap. This CDR3 reads CASSVQSRTDTQYF. For the CDR3, the DNA is TGTGCCAGCAGCGTCCAGAGTAGGACAGATACGCAGTATTTT.

In regard to this clone: An end of the junction does not agree with germline; a read error may underlie this. This chain links TRBV7-7 with TRBJ2-5; no definite D call. The CDR3 is 16 amino acids. Germline CDR1 reads SSHAT; CDR2 reads FNYEAQ (reference sequence). DNA for the CDR3: TGTGCTAGCAGCCCCGGATCGGCAGCTAACCAAGAGACCCAGTACTTC. Translation: CASSPGSAANQETQYF.

The chain has TRBV5-1 and TRBJ2-3; the match to TRBD2 covers 7 bases. The CDR3 length is 14 residues. Germline trimming cut 4 bases from V and 0 bases from J; bases unmatched to any gene: 2. Germline-derived CDR1 and CDR2 are SGHRS and YFSETQ. The CDR3 is CASSSGTSTDTQYF. The CDR3 coding sequence is TGCGCCAGCAGCAGCGGGACTAGCACAGATACGCAGTATTTT.